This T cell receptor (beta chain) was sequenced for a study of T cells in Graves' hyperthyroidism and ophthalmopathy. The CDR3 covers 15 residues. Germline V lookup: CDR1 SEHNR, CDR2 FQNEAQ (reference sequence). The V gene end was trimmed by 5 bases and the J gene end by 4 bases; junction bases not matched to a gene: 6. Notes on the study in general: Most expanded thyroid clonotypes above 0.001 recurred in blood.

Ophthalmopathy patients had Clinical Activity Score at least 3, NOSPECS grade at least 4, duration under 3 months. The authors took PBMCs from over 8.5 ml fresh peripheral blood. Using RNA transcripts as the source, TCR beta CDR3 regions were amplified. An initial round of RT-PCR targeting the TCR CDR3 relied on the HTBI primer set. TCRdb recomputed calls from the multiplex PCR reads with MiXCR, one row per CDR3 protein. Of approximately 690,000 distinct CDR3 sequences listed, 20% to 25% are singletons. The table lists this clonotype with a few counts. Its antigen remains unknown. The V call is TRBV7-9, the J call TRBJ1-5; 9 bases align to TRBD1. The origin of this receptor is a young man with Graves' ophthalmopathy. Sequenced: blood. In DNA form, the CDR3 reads TGTGCCAGCAGCAAGACAGGGGGACCAAATCAGCCCCAGCATTTT. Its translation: CASSKTGGPNQPQHF.